This note documents a single T cell receptor beta chain sequence. Its target is unknown. These data come from a study of T cell responses to AZD1222 COVID-19 vaccine. Assay used: immunoSEQ multiplex PCR; TCRdb lists only in-frame clones, some missing. Here the sample spans approximately 83,000 clones, about nine tenths being singletons. Study conclusions and caveats: Most donors were white British, females outnumbered males, and clonal diversity was possibly underestimated. Spike was spanned by vaccine-associated CD4 TCRs, which were dominant at 160-218 and 743-854. The study identified only five or six AZD1222 recipients as seropositive at baseline.

Germline loops: CDR1 MDHEN, CDR2 SYDVKM. V lost 7 bases and J lost 6, with 21 bases in between. CDR3 length: 16 amino acids. The genes are TRBV28 and TRBJ1-4; possibly TRBD1 for D (6 bases). The sample here was peripheral blood, taken on day 0 of MenACWY control vaccination. This sequence originates from an adult in good health. For the CDR3, the DNA is TGTGCCAGCACTCTAGGGCGGTTCCAGGGGTATGAAAAACTGTTTTTT. Its translation is CASTLGRFQGYEKLFF.